The table lists the clone carrying this T cell receptor (beta chain) with many counts. What it binds is not known. V was clipped by 3 bases and J by 0 bases, with 12 bases between them. The V gene's germline CDR1 is SQVTM and CDR2 ANQGSEA. This CDR3 spans 15 amino acids. This sample is part of a study of T-cell reconstitution after alpha-beta-depleted transplantation in children. Study-wide points: Expanded graft clones, several hundred of them, were reportedly the source of alpha-beta T cells about two months after transplant. The main origin of T-cell counts and diversity one year after transplant was newly produced T cells. Some patients' high day-60 TCRbeta diversity was traced to surviving recipient T cells and thymic progenitors.

Unique molecular identifiers were incorporated during preparation of the TCRbeta library. Each CDR3 protein is one row after TCRdb ran MiXCR on the PCR reads. The data hold 250,000 to 300,000 distinct CDR3 sequences, with around 7.1% observed a single time. The rearrangement links TRBV29-1 to TRBJ2-1; possible D gene TRBD1, 5 bases. This receptor was taken from a female patient aged 2 to 10 who had a stem cell transplant for Fanconi anemia, so the T cells may come from the graft donor. Source: peripheral blood, taken 360 days after TCRalphabeta/CD19-depleted stem cell transplant. The CDR3 coding sequence is TGCAGCGTTGAGTGGTGGGGCAGCTCCTACAATGAGCAGTTCTTC. Its protein product is CSVEWWGSSYNEQFF.